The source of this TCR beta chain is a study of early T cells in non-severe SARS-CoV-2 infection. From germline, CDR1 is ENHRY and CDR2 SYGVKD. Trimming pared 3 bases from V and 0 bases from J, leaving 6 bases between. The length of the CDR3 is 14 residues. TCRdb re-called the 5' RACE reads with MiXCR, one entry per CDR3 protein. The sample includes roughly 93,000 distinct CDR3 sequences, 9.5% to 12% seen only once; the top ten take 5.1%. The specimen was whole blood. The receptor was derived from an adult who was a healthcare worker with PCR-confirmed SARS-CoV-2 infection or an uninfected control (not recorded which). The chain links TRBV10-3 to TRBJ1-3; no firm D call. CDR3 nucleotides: TGTGCCATCAGTGAACCATTCTCTGGAAACACCATATATTTT. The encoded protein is CAISEPFSGNTIYF.